This entry is about one T cell receptor (beta chain). This sample was included in a study of blood T cell repertoires in COVID-19. Study background: Acute-phase and convalescent COVID-19 samples originated in the United States, Italy and Spain. Sources were T cells, B-cell-depleted T cells, or PBMCs; the material itself was cDNA or gDNA.

Authors' analysis steps: The authors estimated nucleated cell counts from reference gene primer amplification. Assay used: immunoSEQ multiplex PCR; TCRdb lists only in-frame clones, some missing. V, J and clone size are taken as reported in that table, and D and trimming were inferred from the DNA itself. The sample lists approximately 170,000 clones, 65% to 85% occurring once. The CDR3 runs to 16 residues. Germline V gene sequence: CDR1 LNHNV, CDR2 YYDKDF (reference sequence). The germline V and J ends were trimmed by 6 bases and 0 bases, with 15 bases remaining between them. V and J are TRBV15 and TRBJ2-1; D may be TRBD2 (6 bases). The specimen was peripheral blood. The clonotype originates from an older man with active or convalescent COVID-19. The CDR3 loop reads CATRGGLSSSYNEQFF. CDR3 DNA sequence: TGTGCCACCAGGGGGGGACTCTCTAGCTCCTACAATGAGCAGTTCTTC. The full variable domain, in which reference TRBV15 and TRBJ2-1 provide the parts outside the CDR3, is DAMVIQNPRYQVTQFGKPVTLSCSQTLNHNVMYWYQQKSSQAPKLLFHYYDKDFNNEADTPDNFQSRRPNTSFCFLDIRSPGLGDTAMYLCATRGGLSSSYNEQFFGPGTRLTVL.